This T cell receptor beta chain was captured by sequencing in a study of T cells expressing NK-cell markers. Study information: Repertoire data for TCR beta were derived from sorted T cells (CD3+CD56+NKG2C+, CD3+CD56+NKG2C- and CD3+CD56-NKG2C+). Among eight sequenced donors, seven carried HCMV seropositivity while one was seronegative.

Template switching by 5'RACE with UMIs generated the TCR beta cDNA. Each CDR3 protein gets one entry in TCRdb, which reprocessed the 5' RACE reads and gives no DNA. Its table records 150,000 to 180,000 distinct CDR3 sequences. With regard to this clonotype: Its antigen is not identified.

This CDR3 spans 15 amino acids. The germline V gene has CDR1 ENHRY and CDR2 SYGVKD. Whole-study results and caveats: Where a few donors were concerned, these clonotypes also led the CD3+CD56-NKG2C+ fraction.

Sequenced input: blood T cells: a sorted CD56 or NKG2C T cell subset, CD4+ or CD8+ T cells, or bulk PBMC T cells (not recorded which). V and J are TRBV10-3 and TRBJ1-5. The clonotype originates from a woman aged 45-65 years in good health. The CDR3 region is CAISESILKNQPQHF.